The 19 T cell receptor beta chains presented below share a single source sample, sequenced in a study of T cell changes during pregnancy in multiple sclerosis (dated by TCRdb to the late 2010s). Preparation of the library involved the immunoSEQ multiplex PCR assay. TCRdb stores this immuneACCESS table with in-frame sequences only. Part of the clones is absent; in the studies checked, under half of the shortfall reflects unresolved V genes, and no reason is known for the rest. The sample table shows some 80,000 clones, and 90% to 95% are seen once. Under 1.5% of the sample goes to the ten largest clones. The starting material was peripheral blood, obtained before pregnancy. The receptors stem from a female donor with multiple sclerosis, enrolled in a pregnancy study.

V is TRBV14 and J is TRBJ1-2; a weak D match, TRBD1 (6 bases). Trimming shortened V by 4 bases and J by 5 bases, and 11 bases separated the two germline ends. Germline values: CDR1 SGHDN, CDR2 FVKESK. This CDR3 is built from 13 residues. The CDR3 sequence is CASSPNRGYGYTF. The CDR3, as DNA: TGTGCCAGCAGCCCGAATAGGGGGTATGGCTACACCTTC.

This chain links TRBV5-4 with TRBJ2-7, with 9 bases lining up with TRBD1. The CDR3 sequence is 14 residues long. Germline CDR1 and CDR2: SGHNT and YYREEE (reference sequence). J gave up 6 bases and V 4 bases, and 8 bases lay outside the gene matches. CDR3 residues: CASSLTGGGGEQYF. The DNA of the CDR3 is TGTGCCAGCAGCCTGACAGGGGGAGGGGGCGAGCAGTACTTC.

CDR3 region: CASRPTVGGNTIYF. CDR3 DNA: TGTGCCAGCAGGCCGACGGTGGGCGGAAACACCATATATTTT. This chain links TRBV2 with TRBJ1-3; unclear D gene. Germline V gene data show CDR1 as SNHLY and CDR2 as FYNNEI. The V gene lost 6 bases and the J gene lost 4 bases, with 13 bases spanning the gap. The CDR3 loop spans 14 amino acids.

The rearrangement links TRBV4-2 to TRBJ2-7, with 11 bases matching TRBD2. This CDR3 spans 15 amino acids. Germline V gene lookup returns CDR1 LGHNA and CDR2 YNFKEQ. Trimming took 4 bases from V and 4 from J; bases not matched to a gene: 6. CDR3 in amino acids: CASSPRVAGGYEQYF. CDR3 DNA sequence: TGTGCCAGCAGCCCCCGAGTAGCGGGGGGGTACGAGCAGTACTTC.

V gene TRBV14 combines with J gene TRBJ1-6; possible D gene TRBD1, 6 bases. Trimming cost V 1 base and J 10 bases, with 8 bases left between them. This CDR3 is 13 amino acids long. Germline CDR1 SGHDN, CDR2 FVKESK. CDR3 nucleotides: TGTGCCAGCAGCCAAGGCAGGGGATCACCCCTCCACTTT. Amino acid sequence: CASSQGRGSPLHF.

The chain uses TRBV7-3 and TRBJ1-5; tentatively, D is TRBD1 (5 bases). The germline V gene has CDR1 SGHTA and CDR2 FQGTGA. Trimming cost V 3 bases and J 1 base, with 10 bases left between them. The CDR3 consists of 15 residues. CDR3 sequence reads: CASSFRGKSNQPQHF. DNA for the CDR3: TGTGCCAGCAGCTTCCGGGGGAAGAGCAATCAGCCCCAGCATTTT.

The chain recombines TRBV29-1 with TRBJ1-1; D is possibly TRBD1 (6 bases). With 0 bases removed from V and 11 bases from J, the gap between germline ends came to 16 bases. Germline values: CDR1 SQVTM, CDR2 ANQGSEA. The CDR3 has 13 amino acids. In DNA, the CDR3 is TGCAGCGTTGAAGATAAGTTCGGGAGGGGGGCTTTCTTT. Translation gives CSVEDKFGRGAFF. The variable domain in full, completed from reference TRBV29-1 and TRBJ1-1, reads SAVISQKPSRDICQRGTSLTIQCQVDSQVTMMFWYRQQPGQSLTLIATANQGSEATYESGFVIDKFPISRPNLTFSTLTVSNMSPEDSSIYLCSVEDKFGRGAFFGQGTRLTVV.

The J gene is TRBJ2-2, the V gene TRBV14; D not resolved. Trimming left V 3 bases short and J 7 bases short, with 18 bases between. This CDR3 has 16 residues. Germline CDR1 SGHDN, CDR2 FVKESK. The CDR3 reads CASSHAIQKLIGELFF. CDR3 in DNA: TGTGCCAGCAGCCACGCCATCCAGAAACTAATCGGGGAGCTGTTTTTT.

This chain links TRBV18 with TRBJ2-4; TRBD1 matches at 9 bases. With V trimmed by 6 bases and J by 7 bases, 7 bases remained unmatched. CDR1 KGHSH and CDR2 LQKENI come from the germline V gene. This CDR3 spans 14 amino acids. CDR3 amino acids: CASSQTGGSNIQYF. DNA of the CDR3: TGTGCCAGCTCCCAGACAGGGGGGTCGAACATTCAGTACTTC.

V usage is TRBV4-1 and J usage is TRBJ1-2; 9 positions match TRBD1. V lost 2 bases to trimming and J lost 8 bases; unmatched junction nucleotides: 6. Germline V gene lookup returns CDR1 MGHRA and CDR2 YSYEKL. The CDR3 runs to 14 residues. The CDR3 DNA follows: TGCGCCAGCAGCCAACCCGGGACAGGGCAGGGCTACACCTTC. This gives the protein CASSQPGTGQGYTF.

The rearrangement joins TRBV27 to TRBJ2-1; TRBD2 matches at 12 bases. The V gene's germline CDR1 is MNHEY and CDR2 SMNVEV (reference sequence). V shed 2 bases, J shed 9 bases, and the junction held 5 bases outside the gene matches. The CDR3 has 15 amino acids. CDR3 loop: CASSLGLAGGIEQFF. CDR3 nucleotide sequence: TGTGCCAGCAGTTTAGGTCTAGCGGGGGGGATTGAGCAGTTCTTC.

The rearrangement joins TRBV23-1 to TRBJ2-2; TRBD1 might be the D (6 bases). TRBV23-1 is an open reading frame, and its role is uncertain. V was trimmed by 4 bases and J by 2 bases, leaving 11 bases between them. The length of the CDR3 is 15 residues. The CDR3 region is CASSRQDCNTGELFF. The CDR3 DNA reads TGCGCCAGCAGTCGACAGGATTGCAACACCGGGGAGCTGTTTTTT.

V and J are TRBV30 and TRBJ2-1, with 9 positions matching TRBD2. The CDR3 loop spans 16 amino acids. With V trimmed by 0 bases and J by 8 bases, 11 bases remained unmatched. The germline gives CDR1 GTSNPN, CDR2 SVGIG (reference sequence). The CDR3 DNA reads TGTGCCTGGAGTGTACAGAGACTAGCGGCTAGAGATGAGCAGTTCTTC. Translated: CAWSVQRLAARDEQFF. The variable domain in full, completed from reference TRBV30 and TRBJ2-1, reads SQTIHQWPATLVQPVGSPLSLECTVEGTSNPNLYWYRQAAGRGLQLLFYSVGIGQISSEVPQNLSASRPQDRQFILSSKKLLLSDSGFYLCAWSVQRLAARDEQFFGPGTRLTVL.

This chain links TRBV19 with TRBJ1-1, with 7 bases that match TRBD1. The CDR3 has 14 amino acids. Germline V gives CDR1 LNHDA, CDR2 SQIVND (reference sequence). J was trimmed by 5 bases and V by 2 bases; bases with no gene match: 5. CDR3 DNA: TGTGCCAGTAGTATACAGAGGGGGCCGACTGAAGCTTTCTTT. It translates to CASSIQRGPTEAFF.

The chain uses TRBV27 and TRBJ2-5, with D tentatively TRBD2 (5 bases). V was pared by 6 bases and J by 5 bases, with 13 bases between. Germline V gene data show CDR1 as MNHEY and CDR2 as SMNVEV (reference sequence). The CDR3 extends over 13 amino acids. As DNA, the CDR3 is TGTGCCAGCAGCCCCTTTGGGGAGGAGACCCAGTACTTC. This translates into CASSPFGEETQYF.

The CDR3, as DNA: TGCGCCAGCAGTGAGTCGGGGCAGGGGGTTTCCTACGAGCAGTACTTC. Translation: CASSESGQGVSYEQYF. The gene calls are TRBV10-2 and TRBJ2-7; 7 bases map to TRBD1. Germline CDR1 WSHSY, CDR2 SAAADI. The CDR3 consists of 16 residues. J gave up 1 base and V 0 bases, and 6 bases lay outside the gene matches.

The rearrangement joins TRBV9 to TRBJ1-1; the match to TRBD1 covers 10 bases. The germline gives CDR1 SGDLS, CDR2 YYNGEE. The CDR3 contains 18 residues. The trim removed 4 bases at V and 0 bases at J, leaving 12 bases unmatched. DNA for the CDR3: TGTGCCAGCAGCCCACGGACAGGGGGGAAAGTTATGAACACTGAAGCTTTCTTT. Translating it yields CASSPRTGGKVMNTEAFF. Full variable domain (outside the CDR3, taken from reference TRBV9 and TRBJ1-1): DSGVTQTPKHLITATGQRVTLRCSPRSGDLSVYWYQQSLDQGLQFLIQYYNGEERAKGNILERFSAQQFPDLHSELNLSSLELGDSALYFCASSPRTGGKVMNTEAFFGQGTRLTVV.

This rearrangement joins TRBV6-1 to TRBJ1-3; the match to TRBD1 covers 7 bases. This CDR3 spans 14 amino acids. V lost 7 bases to trimming and J lost 1 base; unmatched junction nucleotides: 4. Germline V gives CDR1 MNHNS, CDR2 SASEGT. CDR3 DNA: TGTGCCAGCACCTCGGGACAGTCTGGAAACACCATATATTTT. Amino acid sequence: CASTSGQSGNTIYF.

This chain uses TRBV18 with TRBJ2-3, with 9 bases matching TRBD2. The CDR3 covers 15 residues. V dropped 3 bases and J dropped 0; count of bases not matched to a gene: 1. Germline V gene data show CDR1 as KGHSH and CDR2 as LQKENI. The CDR3 region is CASSPLAGSTDTQYF. The CDR3 nucleotides read TGTGCCAGCTCACCCCTAGCGGGGAGCACAGATACGCAGTATTTT.